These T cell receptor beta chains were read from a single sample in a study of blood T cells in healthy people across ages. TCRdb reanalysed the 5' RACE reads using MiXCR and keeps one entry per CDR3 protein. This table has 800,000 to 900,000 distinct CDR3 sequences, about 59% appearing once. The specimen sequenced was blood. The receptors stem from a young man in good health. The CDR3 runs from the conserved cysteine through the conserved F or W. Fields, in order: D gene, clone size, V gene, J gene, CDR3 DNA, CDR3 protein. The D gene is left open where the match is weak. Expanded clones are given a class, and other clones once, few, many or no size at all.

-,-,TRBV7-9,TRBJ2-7,TGTGCCAGCAGCTTAGGACTAGGGGGCAATGAGCAGTACTTC,CASSLGLGGNEQYF
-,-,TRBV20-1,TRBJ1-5,TGCAGTGCTATTGGGGGACCCTCTCGGAGTCGCCAGCATTTT,CSAIGGPSRSRQHF
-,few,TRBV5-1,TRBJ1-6,TGCGCCAGCAGCTTCCGGGACGCGAGCTCCTATAATTCACCCCTCCACTTT,CASSFRDASSYNSPLHF
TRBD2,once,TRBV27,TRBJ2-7,TGTGCCAGCAGCGAGCGGGGGAGATACGAGCAGTACTTC,CASSERGRYEQYF
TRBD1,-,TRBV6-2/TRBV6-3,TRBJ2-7,TGTGCCATCGCCTCGGACAGGGGAGAATACGAGCAGTACTTC,CAIASDRGEYEQYF
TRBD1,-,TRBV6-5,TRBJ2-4,TGTGCCAGCAGTTTGAGGGGGGGCGGACAGGGGACGAACATTCAGTACTTC,CASSLRGGGQGTNIQYF
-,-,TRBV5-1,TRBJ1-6,TGCGCCAGCAGCTCCGAGGTGGGAAATAATTCACCCCTCCACTTT,CASSSEVGNNSPLHF
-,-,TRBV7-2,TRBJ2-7,TGTGCCAGCAGCTTAGCGGTAAGGGAGAATTCTCTCGAGCAGTACTTC,CASSLAVRENSLEQYF
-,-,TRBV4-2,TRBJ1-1,TGTGCCAGCAGCCAAGAGGGGACCTACACTGAAGCTTTCTTT,CASSQEGTYTEAFF
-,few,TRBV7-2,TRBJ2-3,TGTGCCAGCAGCTCCGGGGCCAGGCCGGCCCCAGATACGCAGTATTTT,CASSSGARPAPDTQYF
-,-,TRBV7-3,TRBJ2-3,TGTGCCAGCAGCGCGGACAGCCCCAGCCCAGATACGCAGTATTTT,CASSADSPSPDTQYF
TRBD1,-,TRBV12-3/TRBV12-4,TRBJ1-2,TGTGCCAGCAGTTTAGCAGGCGTGACAGGGGACCTCCGGGGATATGGCTACACCTTC,CASSLAGVTGDLRGYGYTF
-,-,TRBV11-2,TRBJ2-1,TGTGCCAGCAGCTTAGATCATCGGGGGAATAAGCAAGAGACCCAGTTCTTC,CASSLDHRGNKQETQFF
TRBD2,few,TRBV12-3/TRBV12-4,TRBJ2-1,TGTGCCAGCAGGGCAACTAGCGGGTTAAACAATGAGCAGTTCTTC,CASRATSGLNNEQFF
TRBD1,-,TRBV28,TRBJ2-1,TGTGCCAGCAGTAGTGCCTGGGGACAGGAAATTTACAATGAGCAGTTCTTC,CASSSAWGQEIYNEQFF
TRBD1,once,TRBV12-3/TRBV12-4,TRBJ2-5,TGTGCCAGCAGTTTCGACAGGGGGCGAGTTAAAGAGACCCAGTACTTC,CASSFDRGRVKETQYF
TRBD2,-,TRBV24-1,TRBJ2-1,TGTGCCACCAGTGATTTGCTTCCCATAAAAAGCGGGGGGGCGGCGTATGAGCAGTTCTTC,CATSDLLPIKSGGAAYEQFF
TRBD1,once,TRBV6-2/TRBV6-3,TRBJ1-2,TGTGCCAGCAGTTATATCCGCGGGACAGGGCCTAAGGACTATGGTTACACCTTC,CASSYIRGTGPKDYGYTF
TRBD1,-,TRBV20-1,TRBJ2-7,TGCAGTGCTACACTCCCACTAACAGGGGCGTACTACGAGCAGTACTTC,CSATLPLTGAYYEQYF
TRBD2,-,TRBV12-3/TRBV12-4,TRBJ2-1,TGTGCCAGCAGCCTTACTAGCGGGGGATCCTACGAGCAGTTCTTC,CASSLTSGGSYEQFF
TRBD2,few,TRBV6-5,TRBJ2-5,TGTGCCAGCAGTTGGGGACTAGTCCGGGAGACCCAGTACTTC,CASSWGLVRETQYF
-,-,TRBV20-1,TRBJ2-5,TGCAGTGCTAGCCCTCCCGGGACGGTCCAAGAGACCCAGTACTTC,CSASPPGTVQETQYF
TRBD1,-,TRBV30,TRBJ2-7,TGTGCCTGGAGAGGGACAGCCTACGAGCAGTACTTC,CAWRGTAYEQYF
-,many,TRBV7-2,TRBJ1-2,TGTGCCAGCAGCTCCTCAAGCCCGGGGTTAAGTGGCTACACCTTC,CASSSSSPGLSGYTF
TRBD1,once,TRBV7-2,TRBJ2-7,TGTGCCAGCAGCTTAGCGTATACAGGGGGTTCCTACGAGCAGTACTTC,CASSLAYTGGSYEQYF
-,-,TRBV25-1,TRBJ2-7,TGTGCCAGCAGTGAATACGGGGCAGGAGGGGCCGTAGGGGAGCAGTACTTC,CASSEYGAGGAVGEQYF